This is a list of T cell receptor beta chains from one sample in a study of T-cell memory formation after mild COVID-19. Via MiXCR, TCRdb re-called the 5' RACE reads, giving one row per CDR3 protein. The data contain around 300,000 distinct CDR3 sequences, roughly 13% of them singletons. The sample was PBMCs or a T cell subset sorted from them (not recorded which). These receptor sequences come from a man younger than 35 who had mild COVID-19 (a few samples of this study predate the infection). Cell type and time point are not known. The CDR3 runs from the conserved cysteine through the conserved F or W. The order of the fields is J gene, V gene, CDR3 protein.

TRBJ2-3,TRBV29-1,CSVEGQGDTQYF
TRBJ2-5,TRBV7-2,CASRYGGAGGETQYF
TRBJ2-3,TRBV7-9,CASSSRAGPDTQYF
TRBJ2-3,TRBV29-1,CSVEGGGAATSTDTQYF
TRBJ2-3,TRBV6-4,CASSDSASGSTDTQYF
TRBJ1-2,TRBV11-3,CASSSKGPSYHGYTF
TRBJ1-6,TRBV18,CASSTPRGSYNSPLHF
TRBJ1-2,TRBV12-3/TRBV12-4,CASSFGGHYYGYTF
TRBJ2-7,TRBV7-9,CASSPPTGGIATYEQYF
TRBJ2-1,TRBV20-1,CSASLGFGGNEQFF
TRBJ2-5,TRBV5-1,CASCLDPQETQYF
TRBJ2-2,TRBV6-2/TRBV6-3,CASSYGSSGELFF
TRBJ2-3,TRBV5-1,CASSLDRRDTQYF
TRBJ1-5,TRBV24-1,CATSDEYLGPQHF
TRBJ1-2,TRBV7-9,CASSPPDLAGDGYTF
TRBJ1-5,TRBV6-2/TRBV6-3,CASSYVPYTQHF
TRBJ2-3,TRBV6-1,CASSEGFSRSTDTQYF
TRBJ1-1,TRBV3-1,CASSQGTEAFF
TRBJ2-3,TRBV7-9,CASGSRTDTQYF
TRBJ2-5,TRBV20-1,CSARRLAGAWGETQYF
TRBJ2-7,TRBV6-1,CASSWTPGLYYEQYF
TRBJ1-2,TRBV7-2,CASSSPRGGYTF
TRBJ2-1,TRBV4-3,CASSQDSAVGGNYNEQFF
TRBJ2-7,TRBV20-1,CSARDDYDAYEQYF
TRBJ1-2,TRBV5-5,CASSSGGANYGYTF
TRBJ2-5,TRBV20-1,CSARGGQEETQYF
TRBJ1-4,TRBV4-2,CASSQDGRPRNLFF
TRBJ1-4,TRBV6-5,CASSTPVRTGEKLFF
TRBJ2-2,TRBV20-1,CSAGTSGGTGELFF
TRBJ2-7,TRBV4-3,CASSQDAAGAPWEQYF
TRBJ2-3,TRBV2,CASSSQGRSDTQYF
TRBJ2-3,TRBV2,CASRGGQGMATDTQYF
TRBJ1-2,TRBV4-1,CASSLHPGLYYGYTF
TRBJ2-1,TRBV5-6,CASRRLAGINEQFF
TRBJ2-7,TRBV5-6,CASSWGQGVYEQYF
TRBJ2-5,TRBV3-1,CASSQSDRTQYF
TRBJ2-6,TRBV5-4,CASRNTGGRTGANVLTF
TRBJ2-1,TRBV29-1,CSGGYTREQFF
TRBJ2-7,TRBV6-2/TRBV6-3,CASSYSAHEQYF
TRBJ1-2,TRBV7-2,CASSEGQAAPSGYTF
TRBJ1-5,TRBV5-1,CASSLGLVNQPQHF
TRBJ1-2,TRBV7-2,CASSLEGPGASNYGYTF
TRBJ1-1,TRBV12-3/TRBV12-4,CASRRDRGRNTEAFF